This is a list of T cell receptor beta chains from one sample in a study of blood T cells in healthy people across ages. TCRdb re-analysed the 5' RACE reads in MiXCR, keeping a single row per CDR3 protein. The sample contains about 800,000 distinct CDR3 sequences, 55% to 75% of which appear only once. Sequencing used blood. These receptors all stem from a man under 40 in good health. Both conserved end residues are part of each CDR3. The order of the fields is D gene, J gene, V gene, clone size, CDR3 DNA, CDR3 protein. A D gene is named only where the DNA matches it firmly. Size values are once, few and many counts, or a class for expanded clones, and some rows have none.

D gene: TRBD2
J gene: TRBJ2-7
V gene: TRBV10-3
clone size: few
CDR3 DNA: TGTGCCACCGCCCATGGACTAGGGTCCTACGAGCAGTACTTC
CDR3 protein: CATAHGLGSYEQYF

D gene: TRBD2
J gene: TRBJ2-3
V gene: TRBV10-3
clone size: few
CDR3 DNA: TGTGCCATCAGCGGGGGGGTCACAGATACGCAGTATTTT
CDR3 protein: CAISGGVTDTQYF

D gene: .
J gene: TRBJ2-6
V gene: TRBV5-1
clone size: .
CDR3 DNA: TGCGCCAGCAGCTCGACGGGTTACTCTGGGGCCAACGTCCTGACTTTC
CDR3 protein: CASSSTGYSGANVLTF

D gene: .
J gene: TRBJ2-5
V gene: TRBV28
clone size: few
CDR3 DNA: TGTGCCAGCAGTTCTGACCGCGAGACCCAGTACTTC
CDR3 protein: CASSSDRETQYF

D gene: .
J gene: TRBJ1-5
V gene: TRBV2
clone size: .
CDR3 DNA: TGTGCCAGCAGTCGAATTGGAACCAGCAATCAGCCCCAGCATTTT
CDR3 protein: CASSRIGTSNQPQHF

D gene: TRBD2
J gene: TRBJ2-7
V gene: TRBV2
clone size: .
CDR3 DNA: TGTGCCAGCAGGGATCCTAGCGGGTTACCCTACGAGCAGTACTTC
CDR3 protein: CASRDPSGLPYEQYF

D gene: TRBD2
J gene: TRBJ2-7
V gene: TRBV20-1
clone size: .
CDR3 DNA: TGCAGTGCTTCTTCCGGAGAAGGAATAAAAGCGGGAGGTAGGCTCGAGCAGTACTTC
CDR3 protein: CSASSGEGIKAGGRLEQYF

D gene: .
J gene: TRBJ2-1
V gene: TRBV4-3
clone size: .
CDR3 DNA: TGCGCCAGCAGCCAAGAGGGGGCCTTAGCGGAAGGGCGGGGTAATGAGCAGTTCTTC
CDR3 protein: CASSQEGALAEGRGNEQFF

D gene: .
J gene: TRBJ2-5
V gene: TRBV29-1
clone size: once
CDR3 DNA: TGCAGCGGGGGGGGCTCCTTAGGGACCCAGTACTTC
CDR3 protein: CSGGGSLGTQYF

D gene: .
J gene: TRBJ2-2
V gene: TRBV6-5
clone size: .
CDR3 DNA: TGTGCCAGCAGCGGTGGGACAACAAACACCGGGGAGCTGTTTTTT
CDR3 protein: CASSGGTTNTGELFF

D gene: .
J gene: TRBJ1-2
V gene: TRBV14
clone size: .
CDR3 DNA: TGTGCCGGCAGCCAAGATTCGGGGAACTATGGCTACACCTTC
CDR3 protein: CAGSQDSGNYGYTF

D gene: .
J gene: TRBJ2-1
V gene: TRBV27
clone size: once
CDR3 DNA: TGTGCCAGCTCACGATACCGCCCGAGGGATAATGAGCAGTTCTTC
CDR3 protein: CASSRYRPRDNEQFF

D gene: TRBD2
J gene: TRBJ2-7
V gene: TRBV29-1
clone size: few
CDR3 DNA: TGCAGCGTTGGGGGGACTAACTCCTACGAGCAGTACTTC
CDR3 protein: CSVGGTNSYEQYF

D gene: TRBD1
J gene: TRBJ1-6
V gene: TRBV3-1
clone size: .
CDR3 DNA: TGTGCCAGCAGCCAAGATTACGGACAGGGTTCTTCACCCCTCCACTTT
CDR3 protein: CASSQDYGQGSSPLHF

D gene: .
J gene: TRBJ2-7
V gene: TRBV29-1
clone size: few
CDR3 DNA: TGCAGCGTTGAGGGGGAAACCTACGAGCAGTACTTC
CDR3 protein: CSVEGETYEQYF

D gene: .
J gene: TRBJ2-5
V gene: TRBV7-2
clone size: .
CDR3 DNA: TGTGCCAGCAGCTTATCGGGGTACCAAGAGACCCAGTACTTC
CDR3 protein: CASSLSGYQETQYF

D gene: TRBD1
J gene: TRBJ2-1
V gene: TRBV12-3/TRBV12-4
clone size: few
CDR3 DNA: TGTGCCAGCAGGAACAGGGGGCTGGATGAGCAGTTCTTC
CDR3 protein: CASRNRGLDEQFF

D gene: TRBD1
J gene: TRBJ2-7
V gene: TRBV4-3
clone size: .
CDR3 DNA: TGCGCCAGCAGCCAAGAGCCTGGATGGACAGGGGGTTCTTACGAGCAGTACTTC
CDR3 protein: CASSQEPGWTGGSYEQYF

D gene: .
J gene: TRBJ1-5
V gene: TRBV12-3/TRBV12-4
clone size: .
CDR3 DNA: TGTGCCAGCAGTCCCGCGGCGAATCAGCCCCAGCATTTT
CDR3 protein: CASSPAANQPQHF

D gene: .
J gene: TRBJ2-3
V gene: TRBV7-2
clone size: many
CDR3 DNA: TGTGCCAGCAGCTTAGGCTCTAGCCGGGATACGCAGTATTTT
CDR3 protein: CASSLGSSRDTQYF

D gene: .
J gene: TRBJ2-1
V gene: TRBV3-1
clone size: .
CDR3 DNA: TGTGCCAGCAGCCTAGCGGTAGGGAGCTCCTACAATGAGCAGTTCTTC
CDR3 protein: CASSLAVGSSYNEQFF

D gene: .
J gene: TRBJ2-5
V gene: TRBV12-3/TRBV12-4
clone size: .
CDR3 DNA: TGTGCCAGCAGTTTATACGGGAGAGAGACCCAGTACTTC
CDR3 protein: CASSLYGRETQYF

D gene: TRBD2
J gene: TRBJ2-7
V gene: TRBV2
clone size: .
CDR3 DNA: TGTGCCAGCAGCCAGTCTCTAGCGGGAGTCTCCCACGAGCAGTACTTC
CDR3 protein: CASSQSLAGVSHEQYF

D gene: .
J gene: TRBJ1-1
V gene: TRBV20-1
clone size: .
CDR3 DNA: TGCAGTGCTAGCGACGCCAGGGCTAATTTCGCTGAAGCTTTCTTT
CDR3 protein: CSASDARANFAEAFF

D gene: .
J gene: TRBJ1-2
V gene: TRBV10-3
clone size: .
CDR3 DNA: TGTGCCATCAGCCTCGCTCGACAGGACTATGGCTACACCTTC
CDR3 protein: CAISLARQDYGYTF

D gene: TRBD1
J gene: TRBJ2-1
V gene: TRBV5-1
clone size: few
CDR3 DNA: TGCGCCAGCAGGGTGGACAGGTCATACAATGAGCAGTTCTTC
CDR3 protein: CASRVDRSYNEQFF

D gene: .
J gene: TRBJ2-5
V gene: TRBV9
clone size: few
CDR3 DNA: TGTGCCAGCAGCGTTGGTGACACCCAGTACTTC
CDR3 protein: CASSVGDTQYF

D gene: .
J gene: TRBJ1-2
V gene: TRBV20-1
clone size: .
CDR3 DNA: TGCAGTGCTATCGACCGGTCAAGGGGCGATGGCTACACCTTC
CDR3 protein: CSAIDRSRGDGYTF

D gene: TRBD2
J gene: TRBJ2-7
V gene: TRBV28
clone size: .
CDR3 DNA: TGTGCCAGCACTAGCGGGGGCTACGAGCAGTACTTC
CDR3 protein: CASTSGGYEQYF

D gene: .
J gene: TRBJ1-1
V gene: TRBV20-1
clone size: few
CDR3 DNA: TGCAGTGCTCGGAAGGGACAATCCGCTGAAGCTTTCTTT
CDR3 protein: CSARKGQSAEAFF

D gene: TRBD1
J gene: TRBJ1-2
V gene: TRBV29-1
clone size: .
CDR3 DNA: TGCAGCGTGAAAAAGGGACAGGGTAGCGGCTACACCTTC
CDR3 protein: CSVKKGQGSGYTF

D gene: .
J gene: TRBJ2-1
V gene: TRBV10-3
clone size: .
CDR3 DNA: TGTGCCATCAGTGAGTCGTCAGGGAGGTACAATGAGCAGTTCTTC
CDR3 protein: CAISESSGRYNEQFF

D gene: .
J gene: TRBJ2-3
V gene: TRBV7-9
clone size: .
CDR3 DNA: TGTGCCAGCAGCCGACGAGGCCTTGACACAGATACGCAGTATTTT
CDR3 protein: CASSRRGLDTDTQYF

D gene: .
J gene: TRBJ2-7
V gene: TRBV7-3
clone size: .
CDR3 DNA: TGTGCCAGCAGCTTAATGGGGCGGGGACATACCTACGAGCAGTACTTC
CDR3 protein: CASSLMGRGHTYEQYF

D gene: .
J gene: TRBJ1-1
V gene: TRBV29-1
clone size: .
CDR3 DNA: TGCAGCGTTGTAGGGCTTTCCGAAGCTTTCTTT
CDR3 protein: CSVVGLSEAFF

D gene: .
J gene: TRBJ2-5
V gene: TRBV20-1
clone size: .
CDR3 DNA: TGCAGTGCTAGTGCTAGCCAAGAGACCCAGTACTTC
CDR3 protein: CSASASQETQYF